The 28 T cell receptor beta chains below all came from one sample that was sequenced in a study of CD8 T cells in ankylosing spondylitis. Antigens of these TCRs are unknown. Study-wide points: Apparently characteristic of ankylosing spondylitis blood was a TCR beta motif (about 8 highly homologous variants).

TCRdb re-called the 5' RACE reads through MiXCR, storing one row per CDR3 protein. The table records about 330,000 distinct CDR3 sequences, under 8.5% of them present only once. The sequenced material came from blood, either unsorted or a sorted T cell fraction (not recorded which). All receptors derive from a male donor with ankylosing spondylitis.

The chain uses TRBV2 and TRBJ1-1; tentatively, D is TRBD1 (5 bases). The CDR3 extends over 15 amino acids. CDR1 SNHLY and CDR2 FYNNEI come from the germline V gene. The V and J ends lost 4 bases and 1 base respectively, with 13 bases between them. The CDR3 here is CASSGYFQGNTEAFF. In DNA, the CDR3 is TGTGCCAGCAGTGGTTATTTTCAGGGGAACACTGAAGCTTTCTTT.

This clonotype was seen a handful of times. This chain connects TRBV15 to TRBJ2-3; 7 nucleotides match TRBD2. Unmatched junction bases numbered 8, after V lost 4 bases and J lost 4 bases. The length of the CDR3 is 15 residues. Germline V gives CDR1 LNHNV, CDR2 YYDKDF (reference sequence). The CDR3 loop is CATSMGGRAADTQYF. The CDR3 region has the DNA TGTGCCACCAGCATGGGGGGGAGGGCGGCAGATACGCAGTATTTT.

V gene TRBV14 combines with J gene TRBJ1-1; TRBD1 matches 8 bases. V dropped 3 bases and J dropped 3; count of bases not matched to a gene: 6. Per the germline V gene, CDR1 is SGHDN and CDR2 is FVKESK. The CDR3 spans 15 residues. CDR3 amino acids: CASSHRQGPYTEAFF. CDR3 bases: TGTGCCAGCAGCCATAGACAGGGGCCGTACACTGAAGCTTTCTTT.

This chain links TRBV21-1 with TRBJ2-7; TRBD2 was called by the table and not checked on the DNA. TRBV21-1 is flagged as a pseudogene. The CDR3 sequence is 18 residues long. As DNA, the CDR3 is TGTGCCAGCAGCAAAGTCCGGAGATGGGCGGGAGAACCTTACGAGCAGTACTTC. This gives the protein CASSKVRRWAGEPYEQYF.

The chain recombines TRBV29-1 with TRBJ1-1; TRBD1 is a possible D gene (5 bases). CDR1 is SQVTM and CDR2 is ANQGSEA in the germline V gene. Between the trimmed V and J ends, which lost 4 bases and 2 bases, there was a span of 8 bases. The CDR3 has 12 residues. CDR3 residues: CSVGQINTEAFF. The CDR3 DNA reads TGCAGCGTTGGACAGATAAACACTGAAGCTTTCTTT.

In this sample, this clonotype turned up a few times. The chain's CDR3 is CASSLGHNSPLHF. The DNA for the CDR3 is TGCGCCAGCAGCCTCGGACACAATTCACCCCTCCACTTT. The J gene is TRBJ1-6, the V gene TRBV5-1; D is perhaps TRBD1 (5 bases). The germline gives CDR1 SGHRS, CDR2 YFSETQ. The CDR3 has 13 amino acids. Between the trimmed V and J ends, which lost 4 bases and 7 bases, there was a span of 9 bases.

A few counts support this clonotype. In DNA form, the CDR3 reads TGTGCCAGCAGTCCCGACCCGACTAGCGGGAGAGGCACAGATACGCAGTATTTT. Its translation is CASSPDPTSGRGTDTQYF. The V and J genes are TRBV2 and TRBJ2-3; 12 positions match TRBD2. CDR1 is SNHLY and CDR2 is FYNNEI in the germline V gene. J gave up 1 base and V 5 bases, and 10 bases lay outside the gene matches. The CDR3 covers 18 residues. The variable domain in full, completed from reference TRBV2 and TRBJ2-3, reads EPEVTQTPSHQVTQMGQEVILRCVPISNHLYFYWYRQILGQKVEFLVSFYNNEISEKSEIFDDQFSVERPDGSNFTLKIRSTKLEDSAMYFCASSPDPTSGRGTDTQYFGPGTRLTVL.

This clonotype was seen many times. The genes are TRBV3-1 and TRBJ2-1; D unresolved. This CDR3 region has 15 residues. V shed 4 bases and J shed 3 bases, with 13 bases lying between them. Per the germline V gene, CDR1 is LGHDT and CDR2 is YNNKEL (reference sequence). The CDR3 DNA sequence: TGTGCCAGCAGCCCCCGGCGGAGTTACTACAATGAGCAGTTCTTC. It yields the protein CASSPRRSYYNEQFF.

The chain recombines TRBV11-1 with TRBJ1-5, with D unclear. V was pared by 0 bases and J by 0 bases, with 15 bases between. Germline assignment: CDR1 SGHAT and CDR2 FQDESV (reference sequence). The CDR3 consists of 18 residues. The chain's CDR3 is CASSLALGDQYSNQPQHF. The CDR3 DNA is TGTGCCAGCAGCTTAGCGCTCGGGGATCAGTATAGCAATCAGCCCCAGCATTTT.

In its sample, this clonotype was seen many times. The chain is built from TRBV24-1 and TRBJ2-1; possible D gene TRBD1, 6 bases. The CDR3 has 14 amino acids. Trimming took 7 bases from V and 7 from J, leaving 16 bases between them. The germline CDR1 and CDR2 sequences are KGHDR and SFDVKD. In nucleotides, the CDR3 is TGTGCCACCAGCGGACAGCTTGGGACAAATGAGCAGTTCTTC. Its protein is CATSGQLGTNEQFF.

This clonotype turned up a few times. CDR3 coding DNA: TGTGCCAGCAGCTTGGGGACAGGGATTAGCAATCAGCCCCAGCATTTT. This encodes CASSLGTGISNQPQHF. The chain has TRBV5-6 and TRBJ1-5; 8 bases are a match to TRBD1. There are 16 residues in the CDR3. CDR1 SGHDT and CDR2 YYEEEE come from the germline V gene. V gave up 0 bases and J gave up 0 bases; unmatched junction bases: 2.

V gene TRBV2 combines with J gene TRBJ2-1, with D tentatively TRBD2 (6 bases). The CDR3 covers 13 residues. Germline V gene lookup returns CDR1 SNHLY and CDR2 FYNNEI. V was clipped by 11 bases and J by 10 bases, with 21 bases between them. CDR3 nucleotides: TGTGCCCTAGCCGGGACTCCTCTTTCGGAGCAGTTCTTC. Amino acids: CALAGTPLSEQFF.

This chain links TRBV11-2 with TRBJ2-1, with 8 bases identical to TRBD2. J was trimmed by 6 bases and V by 4 bases; bases with no gene match: 5. The CDR3 spans 14 residues. Per germline, CDR1 SGHAT and CDR2 FQNNGV. In nucleotides, the CDR3 is TGTGCCAGCAGCTCGAGCGGGAGAATCAATGAGCAGTTCTTC. Amino acids: CASSSSGRINEQFF.

This clonotype was seen more than once but under ten times. The V gene is TRBV12-3 or TRBV12-4, the J gene TRBJ2-1; the D is unclear. V lost 5 bases and J 5 bases, leaving 10 bases between the germline ends. The CDR3 runs 13 residues. The CDR3, as DNA: TGTGCCAGCAGTGGCGCGGCTAACAATGAGCAGTTCTTC. The encoded protein is CASSGAANNEQFF.

CDR3 amino acids: CASSLMRAGPPTGELFF. The CDR3 nucleotides read TGTGCCAGCAGCCTGATGAGGGCGGGACCGCCCACCGGGGAGCTGTTTTTT. The rearrangement uses TRBV5-5 and TRBJ2-2, with D perhaps TRBD2 (6 bases). This CDR3 is built from 17 residues. Per germline, CDR1 SGHKS and CDR2 YYEKEE (reference sequence). With 4 bases removed from V and 4 bases from J, the gap between germline ends came to 20 bases.

This clonotype was observed a handful of times. The CDR3 region has the DNA TGTGCCAGCAGGGACATGTTCATGAACACTGAAGCTTTCTTT. Protein product: CASRDMFMNTEAFF. The chain is built from TRBV2 and TRBJ1-1; TRBD1 is a possible D gene (5 bases). With 6 bases removed from V and 0 bases from J, the gap between germline ends came to 11 bases. CDR3 length: 14 amino acids. Germline V gives CDR1 SNHLY, CDR2 FYNNEI.

The chain links TRBV7-3 to TRBJ1-1; no reliable D call. The V gene lost 0 bases and the J gene lost 1 base, with 9 bases spanning the gap. This CDR3 is 15 amino acids long. Germline V gene data show CDR1 as SGHTA and CDR2 as FQGTGA. CDR3 nucleotides: TGTGCCAGCAGCTTAACCCCCCAGAGGAACACTGAAGCTTTCTTT. This gives the protein CASSLTPQRNTEAFF.

This clonotype was counted only a few times. The chain combines TRBV6-2 or TRBV6-3 with TRBJ1-1; 7 bases align to TRBD1. CDR3 length: 11 amino acids. Germline lookup yields CDR1 MNHEY and CDR2 SVGEGT. V trimming: 7 bases; J trimming: 11 bases; junction bases outside the gene matches: 7. In nucleotides, the CDR3 is TGTGCCAGCACCCAAGGGACAGTGGCTTTCTTT. Its translation is CASTQGTVAFF.

This clonotype was seen only a few times. The chain links TRBV29-1 to TRBJ1-1; no definite D call. The germline V gene encodes CDR1 SQVTM and CDR2 ANQGSEA. Trimming removed 3 bases at V and 1 base at J, with 9 bases between. The CDR3 spans 13 residues. In DNA, the CDR3 is TGCAGCGTTGAGCTGTTTGGGAACACTGAAGCTTTCTTT. Its protein product is CSVELFGNTEAFF. Using reference TRBV29-1 and TRBJ1-1 for the parts outside the CDR3, the full variable domain is SAVISQKPSRDICQRGTSLTIQCQVDSQVTMMFWYRQQPGQSLTLIATANQGSEATYESGFVIDKFPISRPNLTFSTLTVSNMSPEDSSIYLCSVELFGNTEAFFGQGTRLTVV.

Ten or more counts support this clonotype. The V and J genes are TRBV4-3 and TRBJ2-2; no definite D call. Germline-derived CDR1 and CDR2 are LGHNA and YSLEER. The CDR3 covers 14 residues. The V end was cut by 1 base, the J end by 7 bases, with 10 bases between. The CDR3 nucleotides are TGCGCCAGCAGCCAAGGGACGCGAATCGGGGAGCTGTTTTTT. Translation: CASSQGTRIGELFF.

This clonotype was counted a single time. The chain combines TRBV5-4 with TRBJ2-6; D not resolved. The CDR3 totals 15 residues. V was pared by 0 bases and J by 2 bases, with 6 bases between. From germline, CDR1 is SGHNT and CDR2 YYREEE (reference sequence). CDR3 protein: CASSLGDPGANVLTF. DNA of the CDR3: TGTGCCAGCAGCTTGGGGGATCCTGGGGCCAACGTCCTGACTTTC. The full variable domain, in which reference TRBV5-4 and TRBJ2-6 provide the parts outside the CDR3, is ETGVTQSPTHLIKTRGQQVTLRCSSQSGHNTVSWYQQALGQGPQFIFQYYREEENGRGNFPPRFSGLQFPNYSSELNVNALELDDSALYLCASSLGDPGANVLTFGAGSRLTVL.

This chain connects TRBV4-3 to TRBJ1-3; the D is unclear. The germline CDR1 and CDR2 sequences are LGHNA and YSLEER. The length of the CDR3 is 16 residues. V lost 4 bases, J lost 0 bases, and 13 bases lay in between. The CDR3 DNA sequence: TGCGCCAGCAGCCTCCTCGGACCCGTCTCTGGAAACACCATATATTTT. Protein: CASSLLGPVSGNTIYF.

This clonotype was observed many times. This chain links TRBV6-5 with TRBJ2-7; 11 nucleotides align to TRBD2. The CDR3 is 14 amino acids. V shed 6 bases, J shed 4 bases, and the junction held 5 bases outside the gene matches. Germline V gene lookup returns CDR1 MNHEY and CDR2 SVGAGI. The CDR3 nucleotides read TGTGCCAGCAGGTTACTAGCGGGAGAGTACGAGCAGTACTTC. Translated: CASRLLAGEYEQYF.

This clonotype was seen more than once but under ten times. The chain employs TRBV6-1 and TRBJ1-2; D is unresolved. The CDR3 consists of 13 residues. CDR1 is MNHNS, CDR2 SASEGT, per germline. The V end was cut by 6 bases, the J end by 0 bases, with 8 bases between. The CDR3: CASSRGANYGYTF. The DNA for the CDR3 is TGTGCCAGCAGCCGGGGAGCTAACTATGGCTACACCTTC.

This clonotype was seen a few times. The chain has TRBV6-5 and TRBJ2-1; 11 nucleotides match TRBD1. V lost 0 bases to trimming and J lost 6 bases; unmatched junction nucleotides: 10. CDR1 is MNHEY, CDR2 SVGAGI, per germline. The CDR3 length is 18 residues. The CDR3 here is CASSYSMGGDRGFNEQFF. In nucleotides, the CDR3 is TGTGCCAGCAGTTACTCGATGGGCGGGGACAGGGGGTTCAATGAGCAGTTCTTC.

This sequence joins TRBV12-3 or TRBV12-4 and TRBJ1-4, with D unresolved. The germline V and J ends were trimmed by 3 bases and 4 bases, with 9 bases remaining between them. The CDR3 is made up of 14 amino acids. CDR3 residues: CASSLVGFNEKLFF. The CDR3 DNA sequence: TGTGCCAGCAGTTTGGTGGGCTTTAATGAAAAACTGTTTTTT.

The V call is TRBV20-1, the J call TRBJ2-4; D gene ambiguous. The CDR3 totals 14 residues. Germline values: CDR1 DFQATT, CDR2 SNEGSKA (reference sequence). Trimming left V 0 bases short and J 0 bases short, with 6 bases between. CDR3 protein: CSARESVAKNIQYF. Here the CDR3 DNA reads TGCAGTGCTAGAGAATCTGTAGCCAAAAACATTCAGTACTTC.

The rearrangement joins TRBV4-1 to TRBJ2-7; D may be TRBD1 or TRBD2 (5 bases each). Looked up from germline, CDR1 is MGHRA and CDR2 is YSYEKL. V shed 1 base and J shed 3 bases, with 16 bases lying between them. CDR3 length equals 16 residues. The CDR3: CASSQGRGPNSYEQYF. The CDR3 nucleotides are TGCGCCAGCAGCCAAGGAAGGGGACCTAATAGCTACGAGCAGTACTTC.